Listed below are T cell receptor beta chains from one sample, sequenced in a study of T cell responses to AZD1222 COVID-19 vaccine. The data were produced by immunoSEQ multiplex PCR, yet TCRdb's version contains in-frame clones alone and is incomplete. In the table there are under 200,000 clones, roughly nine tenths of which are singletons. This specimen consisted of peripheral blood, obtained on day 0 of AZD1222 vaccination. The receptors derive from an adult in good health. The CDR3 runs from the conserved cysteine through the conserved F or W. A D gene is named only where the DNA matches it firmly. Rows give clone size only sometimes, using once, few, many, or a class for an expanded clone.

cdr3_length clone_size j_call d_call v_call cdr3_nt cdr3_aa
15 . TRBJ1-3 . TRBV9 TGTGCCAGCAGCGGCGGGACTCCCTCTGGAAACACCATATATTTT CASSGGTPSGNTIYF
14 . TRBJ2-7 . TRBV5-6 TGTGCCAGCAGCCTAGACAGACTTACCTACGAGCAGTACTTC CASSLDRLTYEQYF
16 . TRBJ1-5 . TRBV7-8 TGTGCCAGCAGCTCCCTTACAGGTTATAGCAATCAGCCCCAGCATTTT CASSSLTGYSNQPQHF
15 . TRBJ1-1 TRBD1 TRBV2 TGTGCCAGCAGTGAGGACAGGGCTCCCAACACTGAAGCTTTCTTT CASSEDRAPNTEAFF
14 . TRBJ1-2 . TRBV7-8 TGTGCCAGCAGCCCAACACCCACGGGGGTCGGCTACACCTTC CASSPTPTGVGYTF
12 . TRBJ2-7 . TRBV7-8 TGTGCCAGCAGCTCTGCACGGAACGAGCAGTACTTC CASSSARNEQYF
16 . TRBJ1-2 TRBD1 TRBV4-1 TGCGCCAGCAGCCAAGGAATATCGACAGGGCTCTATGGCTACACCTTC CASSQGISTGLYGYTF
13 . TRBJ1-1 . TRBV11-2 TGTGCCAGCAGCTTAGCTTTGCGTAGCGAAGCTTTCTTT CASSLALRSEAFF
17 . TRBJ2-7 TRBD1 TRBV5-1 TGCGCCAGCAGCTTTTTTCCGGGACAGGGACTACGGAACGAGCAGTACTTC CASSFFPGQGLRNEQYF
15 once TRBJ1-6 TRBD1 TRBV3-1/TRBV3-2 TGTGCCAGCAGCCGACAGGGGGGGGTAGAATCACCCCTCCACTTT CASSRQGGVESPLHF
15 . TRBJ1-6 TRBD1 TRBV2 TGTGCCAGCAGTGAAACGGGACAGAAAAATTCACCCCTCCACTTT CASSETGQKNSPLHF
17 . TRBJ2-3 TRBD1 TRBV5-5 TGTGCCAGCAGCTTGAATTACCGGACAGGGTGGTCGGATACGCAGTATTTT CASSLNYRTGWSDTQYF
15 . TRBJ2-3 TRBD2 TRBV5-1 TGCGCCAGCAGCCTGGTGGGACTAGCGGGGGGAAGGCAGTATTTT CASSLVGLAGGRQYF